These 32 T cell receptor beta chains were all obtained from the same sample, sequenced in a study of control samples from healthy donors and cancer patients. This table comes from immunoSEQ multiplex PCR, and its TCRdb copy is limited to in-frame clones, with some not included. The table shows 90,000 to 150,000 clones, with roughly 92% occurring only once. Sequenced: blood. The receptor set was obtained from a woman aged 18 to 35 in good health.

This clone was seen only a few times. The chain has TRBV29-1 and TRBJ1-2; 7 bases line up with TRBD1. There are 16 residues in the CDR3. Germline CDR1 and CDR2: SQVTM and ANQGSEA. V shed 7 bases, J shed 9 bases, and the junction held 23 bases outside the gene matches. CDR3 DNA: TGCAGCGGACTTCGCCGGTCCCCAAACAGGGGTGATCGCTACACCTTC. Encoded protein: CSGLRRSPNRGDRYTF.

The chain carries TRBV6-1 and TRBJ1-2; D is uncertain. The CDR3 is 14 residues long. Germline loops: CDR1 MNHNS, CDR2 SASEGT. Trimming cost V 3 bases and J 8 bases, with 16 bases left between them. DNA for the CDR3: TGTGCCAGCAGTGATAACATTATTGCATTCGGCTACACCTTC. It is translated as CASSDNIIAFGYTF.

This chain connects TRBV19 to TRBJ2-7, with D possibly matching TRBD2 (6 bases). The germline V gene encodes CDR1 LNHDA and CDR2 SQIVND (reference sequence). V shed 3 bases and J shed 3 bases, with 18 bases lying between them. This CDR3 has 16 amino acids. CDR3 protein: CASSIGPTRHNYEQYF. The CDR3 DNA reads as TGTGCCAGTAGTATTGGCCCGACTAGGCACAACTACGAGCAGTACTTC.

The V gene is TRBV27, the J gene TRBJ1-4, with unresolved D. The CDR3 spans 14 residues. CDR1 and CDR2 (germline): MNHEY, SMNVEV (reference sequence). Between the trimmed V and J ends, which lost 6 bases and 3 bases, there was a span of 11 bases. The CDR3, as DNA: TGTGCCAGCAGCCTAGTGGGGTCTAATGAAAAACTGTTTTTT. Residues: CASSLVGSNEKLFF. Combining the CDR3 with reference TRBV27 and TRBJ1-4 gives the whole variable domain EAQVTQNPRYLITVTGKKLTVTCSQNMNHEYMSWYRQDPGLGLRQIYYSMNVEVTDKGDVPEGYKVSRKEKRNFPLILESPSPNQTSLYFCASSLVGSNEKLFFGSGTQLSVL.

The chain links TRBV29-1 to TRBJ1-5; D is unresolved. Trimming removed 6 bases from V and 1 base from J, with 13 bases in between. This CDR3 is built from 14 residues. Per the germline V gene, CDR1 is SQVTM and CDR2 is ANQGSEA. This CDR3 reads CSVADGLSNQPQHF. Written as DNA, the CDR3 is TGCAGCGTCGCGGACGGTCTGAGCAATCAGCCCCAGCATTTT.

This clone came up once. The V call is TRBV6-5, the J call TRBJ2-3; tentative D call: TRBD2 (5 bases). Trimming took 6 bases from V and 0 from J, leaving 13 bases between them. From germline, CDR1 is MNHEY and CDR2 SVGAGI. The CDR3 consists of 15 residues. CDR3 nucleotides: TGTGCCAGCAGCGCGGTACCGGGGAGCACAGATACGCAGTATTTT. Protein sequence: CASSAVPGSTDTQYF.

The genes are TRBV10-1 and TRBJ1-2; D remains ambiguous. The CDR3 has 14 amino acids. Trimming pared 1 base from V and 0 bases from J, leaving 6 bases between. CDR1 is WNHNN and CDR2 is SYGVQD in the germline V gene (reference sequence). Here the CDR3 reads CASSEWFSNYGYTF. The CDR3 bases are TGCGCCAGCAGTGAGTGGTTTTCTAACTATGGCTACACCTTC.

The chain recombines TRBV10-2 with TRBJ2-7; D possibly matches TRBD1 or TRBD2 (5 bases each). The germline gives CDR1 WSHSY, CDR2 SAAADI. The CDR3 length is 13 residues. V gave up 8 bases and J gave up 3 bases, with 14 bases separating them. The CDR3 sequence: CASRSGRNYEQYF. DNA of the CDR3: TGCGCCAGCCGCTCGGGACGGAACTACGAGCAGTACTTC.

V is TRBV18 and J is TRBJ1-1; a possible D gene is TRBD1 (5 bases). Trimming took off 3 bases at V and 1 base at J, with 12 bases between the two ends. CDR3 length: 15 residues. Germline lookup yields CDR1 KGHSH and CDR2 LQKENI. This CDR3 reads CASSPTDRSNTEAFF. The CDR3 nucleotides are TGTGCCAGCTCACCCACTGACAGATCGAACACTGAAGCTTTCTTT.

This clone came up once. This chain joins TRBV28 and TRBJ2-3, with D perhaps matching TRBD2 (5 bases). CDR3 length equals 13 residues. The ends were cut back, 4 bases at V and 7 bases at J, with 12 bases in the middle. Germline V gene sequence: CDR1 MDHEN, CDR2 SYDVKM. CDR3 DNA: TGTGCCAGCAGTTGGGCGCGGAGGAATACGCAGTATTTT. This gives the protein CASSWARRNTQYF. Full variable domain (outside the CDR3, taken from reference TRBV28 and TRBJ2-3): DVKVTQSSRYLVKRTGEKVFLECVQDMDHENMFWYRQDPGLGLRLIYFSYDVKMKEKGDIPEGYSVSREKKERFSLILESASTNQTSMYLCASSWARRNTQYFGPGTRLTVL.

V is TRBV7-2 and J is TRBJ2-3; tentatively, D is TRBD1 (6 bases). Looked up from germline, CDR1 is SGHTA and CDR2 is FQGNSA. The CDR3 is 15 amino acids. With 5 bases removed from V and 1 base from J, the gap between germline ends came to 13 bases. The CDR3 sequence: CASSQGRGRTDTQYF. CDR3 in DNA: TGTGCCAGCAGCCAGGGCAGGGGTCGCACAGATACGCAGTATTTT. Complete variable domain (other parts from reference TRBV7-2 and TRBJ2-3): GAGVSQSPSNKVTEKGKDVELRCDPISGHTALYWYRQSLGQGLEFLIYFQGNSAPDKSGLPSDRFSAERTGGSVSTLTIQRTQQEDSAVYLCASSQGRGRTDTQYFGPGTRLTVL.

The genes are TRBV5-4 and TRBJ1-1, with a weak D call TRBD1 (6 bases). Germline CDR1 SGHNT, CDR2 YYREEE (reference sequence). The CDR3 runs to 13 residues. Trimming pared 2 bases from V and 2 bases from J, leaving 7 bases between. The CDR3 DNA follows: TGTGCCAGCAGCTTCAGGGGCAACACTGAAGCTTTCTTT. It specifies CASSFRGNTEAFF.

This clone was seen just once. V is TRBV29-1 and J is TRBJ2-1; 11 bases match TRBD2. Trimming cost V 1 base and J 15 bases; bases outside gene matches: 8. The CDR3 has 13 residues. The germline gives CDR1 SQVTM, CDR2 ANQGSEA. The CDR3 DNA sequence: TGCAGCGTTGAAGGAAAACTAGCGGGGGAGGCGTTCTTC. As protein: CSVEGKLAGEAFF.

The rearrangement joins TRBV19 to TRBJ1-1, with D tentatively TRBD1 (5 bases). Between the trimmed V and J ends, which lost 6 bases and 2 bases, there was a span of 19 bases. There are 16 residues in the CDR3. The V gene's germline CDR1 is LNHDA and CDR2 SQIVND (reference sequence). For the CDR3, the DNA is TGTGCCAGTAGCAGCAAGTTTAAGGGGCCTAACACTGAAGCTTTCTTT. Its protein is CASSSKFKGPNTEAFF.

This chain uses TRBV28 with TRBJ2-1; 14 bases agree with TRBD2. The length of the CDR3 is 14 residues. The V and J ends lost 4 bases and 15 bases, in that order; junction bases with no gene match: 8. The V gene's germline CDR1 is MDHEN and CDR2 SYDVKM. The CDR3 coding sequence is TGTGCCAGCAGTTCGGGACTAGCGGGGGCCCCAGGGTTCTTC. It yields the protein CASSSGLAGAPGFF.

The chain uses TRBV27 and TRBJ1-2, with 10 positions matching TRBD1. The CDR3 extends over 17 amino acids. Germline V gene lookup returns CDR1 MNHEY and CDR2 SMNVEV (reference sequence). V lost 5 bases, J lost 3 bases, and 12 bases stayed unmatched. CDR3 sequence (DNA): TGTGCCAGCAGTCCCCTCCCCGGGACAGGGGAGGACTATGGCTACACCTTC. This codes for CASSPLPGTGEDYGYTF.

As DNA, the CDR3 is TGTGCCAGCAGCCTCTTAGCGGGGTCTAGCTCCTACAATGAGCAGTTCTTC. This codes for CASSLLAGSSSYNEQFF. The chain links TRBV7-2 to TRBJ2-1; 8 bases are a match to TRBD2. This CDR3 contains 17 residues. Germline trimming cut 5 bases from V and 0 bases from J; bases unmatched to any gene: 9. The germline CDR1 and CDR2 sequences are SGHTA and FQGNSA.

The DNA of the CDR3 is TGTGCCACCAGTAGGGACGAGGGGCATGGCTACACCTTC. Translated: CATSRDEGHGYTF. This chain connects TRBV24-1 to TRBJ1-2; a weak D match, TRBD1 (5 bases). V lost 6 bases to trimming and J lost 6 bases, with 13 bases between them. CDR3 size: 13 residues. Germline values: CDR1 KGHDR, CDR2 SFDVKD.

The chain links TRBV2 to TRBJ1-1; 9 positions agree with TRBD1. The CDR3 is 14 amino acids. V lost 7 bases to trimming and J lost 1 base; unmatched junction nucleotides: 4. Germline assignment: CDR1 SNHLY and CDR2 FYNNEI. CDR3 amino acids: CASKYRGQNTEAFF. CDR3 nucleotides: TGTGCCAGCAAATACAGGGGGCAGAACACTGAAGCTTTCTTT.

The V and J genes are TRBV7-2 and TRBJ2-7, with 7 nucleotides matching TRBD2. Per the germline V gene, CDR1 is SGHTA and CDR2 is FQGNSA. The J segment lost 5 bases and the V segment lost 4 bases, leaving 8 bases of the junction unmatched. The length of the CDR3 is 14 residues. The CDR3, as DNA: TGTGCCAGCAGCTCCGATCCTACTAGCGACGAGCAGTACTTC. Its protein is CASSSDPTSDEQYF.

This chain connects TRBV5-1 to TRBJ2-7; 10 nucleotides align to TRBD2. With 4 bases clipped from V and 0 bases from J, the junction kept 7 bases outside the gene matches. The CDR3 has 16 amino acids. Per germline, CDR1 SGHRS and CDR2 YFSETQ. The CDR3 here is CASSPSTSGASYEQYF. The CDR3 DNA is TGCGCCAGCAGCCCGAGTACTAGCGGGGCCTCCTACGAGCAGTACTTC.

This clone was observed a handful of times. The chain employs TRBV5-1 and TRBJ2-7; 8 bases are a match to TRBD1. Germline CDR1 and CDR2: SGHRS and YFSETQ. The CDR3 has 13 residues. Losses at the gene ends were 2 bases for V and 3 bases for J; bases not matched to a gene: 1. The DNA for the CDR3 is TGCGCCAGCAGCTTCGGGACAGGCTACGAGCAGTACTTC. Translated, it gives CASSFGTGYEQYF. The whole variable domain, filled in from reference TRBV5-1 and TRBJ2-7, reads KAGVTQTPRYLIKTRGQQVTLSCSPISGHRSVSWYQQTPGQGLQFLFEYFSETQRNKGNFPGRFSGRQFSNSRSEMNVSTLELGDSALYLCASSFGTGYEQYFGPGTRLTVT.

The chain's CDR3 is CASSLPTGRHEKLFF. The CDR3 nucleotides read TGTGCCAGCAGTCTACCGACAGGGAGACACGAAAAACTGTTTTTT. The V and J genes are TRBV2 and TRBJ1-4; 7 nucleotides match TRBD1. V gave up 5 bases and J gave up 8 bases; unmatched junction bases: 11. Germline V gene data show CDR1 as SNHLY and CDR2 as FYNNEI. The CDR3 is made up of 15 amino acids.

This chain joins TRBV20-1 and TRBJ1-4; D uncertain. Trimming left V 3 bases short and J 0 bases short, with 11 bases between. CDR3 length: 15 residues. Germline CDR1 and CDR2: DFQATT and SNEGSKA (reference sequence). The CDR3 loop reads CSASSRSATNEKLFF. DNA of the CDR3: TGCAGTGCTAGTTCGCGCAGTGCAACTAATGAAAAACTGTTTTTT.

The rearrangement links TRBV5-5 to TRBJ2-7; D is uncertain. The germline V and J ends were trimmed by 3 bases and 4 bases, with 26 bases remaining between them. Per germline, CDR1 SGHKS and CDR2 YYEKEE (reference sequence). The CDR3 is 18 residues long. The CDR3 loop is CASSSPASPPKHLYEQYF. DNA of the CDR3: TGTGCCAGCAGCTCCCCCGCGAGTCCCCCCAAGCACCTTTACGAGCAGTACTTC.

The chain recombines TRBV1 with TRBJ2-1; the table names TRBD2, a call not compared with the DNA. TRBV1 is noted as a pseudogene. CDR3 length equals 16 residues. The CDR3 bases are TGCACCAGCAGCCAAGACACGGGAGGGGTTGACAATGAGCAGTTCTTC. Encoded protein: CTSSQDTGGVDNEQFF.

V is TRBV7-2 and J is TRBJ2-7; 7 bases are shared with TRBD2. Germline lookup yields CDR1 SGHTA and CDR2 FQGNSA. V shed 4 bases and J 5 bases; nucleotides not matched to a gene: 14. The CDR3 is made up of 16 amino acids. CDR3 nucleotide sequence: TGTGCCAGCAGCTCCACCCCTAGCGGACCAACCCACGAGCAGTACTTC. This encodes CASSSTPSGPTHEQYF. The entire variable domain, with the rest obtained from reference TRBV7-2 and TRBJ2-7, is as follows: GAGVSQSPSNKVTEKGKDVELRCDPISGHTALYWYRQSLGQGLEFLIYFQGNSAPDKSGLPSDRFSAERTGGSVSTLTIQRTQQEDSAVYLCASSSTPSGPTHEQYFGPGTRLTVT.

The CDR3 here is CASSPTVDSGNTIYF. The CDR3 nucleotides are TGTGCCAGCAGTCCCACTGTGGACTCTGGAAACACCATATATTTT. The chain carries TRBV6-5 and TRBJ1-3; D remains ambiguous. Trimming took off 5 bases at V and 0 bases at J, with 11 bases between the two ends. Germline V CDR1 and CDR2: MNHEY, SVGAGI. The CDR3 totals 15 residues.

J is TRBJ2-7 and V is TRBV10-3, with D tentatively TRBD1 (5 bases). Trimming shortened V by 0 bases and J by 0 bases, and 12 bases separated the two germline ends. Germline lookup yields CDR1 ENHRY and CDR2 SYGVKD. This CDR3 spans 16 amino acids. The chain's CDR3 is CAISESKGMDSYEQYF. CDR3 nucleotides: TGTGCCATCAGTGAGTCGAAGGGGATGGACTCCTACGAGCAGTACTTC.

The chain links TRBV4-3 to TRBJ1-4; D is perhaps TRBD1 (5 bases). The CDR3 loop spans 15 amino acids. From germline, CDR1 is LGHNA and CDR2 YSLEER. V lost 3 bases and J lost 8, with 16 bases in between. For the CDR3, the DNA is TGCGCCAGCAGCCAGGGGACCTCCCCTGAAGAAAAACTGTTTTTT. Translation: CASSQGTSPEEKLFF.

As regards this clone: Compared with germline, one end of the junction differs, possibly owing to a read error. This chain uses TRBV7-7 with TRBJ2-3; a weak D match, TRBD1 (6 bases). The CDR3 extends over 16 amino acids. Germline V gene data show CDR1 as SSHAT and CDR2 as FNYEAQ (reference sequence). The CDR3 region is CASSLGTGQPTDTQYF. In DNA, the CDR3 is TGTGCTAGCAGCTTAGGAACCGGACAGCCCACAGATACGCAGTATTTT.

V is TRBV28 and J is TRBJ2-5, with 9 bases identical to TRBD2. Unmatched junction bases numbered 1, after V lost 3 bases and J lost 5 bases. The CDR3 covers 13 residues. Germline V lookup: CDR1 MDHEN, CDR2 SYDVKM. In nucleotides, the CDR3 is TGTGCCAGCAGTTTTAGCGGGGGCGAGACCCAGTACTTC. Its protein is CASSFSGGETQYF.